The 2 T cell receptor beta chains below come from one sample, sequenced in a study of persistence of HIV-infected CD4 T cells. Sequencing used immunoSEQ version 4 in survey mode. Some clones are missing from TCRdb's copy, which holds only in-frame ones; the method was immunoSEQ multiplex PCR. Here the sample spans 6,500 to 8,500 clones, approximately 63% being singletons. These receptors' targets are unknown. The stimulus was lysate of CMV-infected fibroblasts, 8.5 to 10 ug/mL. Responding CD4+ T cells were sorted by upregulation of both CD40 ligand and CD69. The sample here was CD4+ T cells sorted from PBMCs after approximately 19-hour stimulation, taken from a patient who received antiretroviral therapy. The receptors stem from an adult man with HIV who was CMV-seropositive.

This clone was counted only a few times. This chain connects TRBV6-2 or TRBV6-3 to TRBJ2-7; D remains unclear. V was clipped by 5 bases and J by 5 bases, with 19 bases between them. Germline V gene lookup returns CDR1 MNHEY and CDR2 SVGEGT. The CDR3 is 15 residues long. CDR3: CASSPRTPVGNEQYF. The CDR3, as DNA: TGTGCCAGCAGTCCACGGACGCCCGTGGGCAACGAGCAGTACTTC.

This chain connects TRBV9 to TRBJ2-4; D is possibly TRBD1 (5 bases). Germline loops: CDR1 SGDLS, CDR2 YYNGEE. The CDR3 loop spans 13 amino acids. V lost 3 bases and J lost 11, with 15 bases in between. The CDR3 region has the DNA TGTGCCAGCAGCGCCGAAGGACACAGCCTTCAGTACTTC. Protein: CASSAEGHSLQYF.